This TCR beta chain stems from a study of cytomegalovirus exposure and HLA in healthy donors. To note about this clone: Its antigen is undetermined.

Data came from immunoSEQ multiplex PCR; TCRdb stores just in-frame clones and leaves some out. The table shows about 120,000 clones, with approximately 89% occurring only once. The CDR3 sequence is 14 residues long. The ends lost 7 bases at V and 6 bases at J; junction bases unmatched: 7. Per germline, CDR1 ENHRY and CDR2 SYGVKD. Study-level results: Most TCRs appeared rarely, but some public TCRs recurred in many donors.

This chain joins TRBV10-3 and TRBJ2-7, with TRBD2 identical over 12 bases. The clonotype comes from a young woman in good health and CMV-seronegative. The sample taken for sequencing was PBMCs. The CDR3, as DNA: TGTGCCATCAAGGCTAGCGGGAGGGCCGGCGAGCAGTACTTC. Amino acids: CAIKASGRAGEQYF.